These 20 T cell receptor beta chains originate from one sample sequenced in a study of early stage breast cancer tumors (dated by TCRdb to the late 2010s). Library preparation was by the immunoSEQ multiplex PCR assay. The source is immuneACCESS, and TCRdb retained only in-frame sequences with V and J called. Part of the clones is not carried over; for the studies checked, unresolved V genes explain less than half of this, and the remainder is unexplained. The sample data list about 5,500 clones, and 70% of these were observed just once. Of the sample, roughly an eighth falls within the top ten clones. The sequenced material came from normal breast tissue next to the tumor. Source of these receptors: a person aged 55-75 years with breast cancer.

This clone appeared a few times. J is TRBJ1-1 and V is TRBV14, with 8 positions matching TRBD1. CDR3 length equals 15 residues. CDR1 and CDR2 (germline): SGHDN, FVKESK. The trim removed 4 bases at V and 11 bases at J, leaving 15 bases unmatched. The CDR3 coding sequence is TGTGCCAGCAGCCTCGGCCATGGGACAGGTCTAAGGGCTTTCTTT. This gives the protein CASSLGHGTGLRAFF.

The chain joins TRBV2 to TRBJ2-2; 9 bases are shared with TRBD2. CDR1 and CDR2 (germline): SNHLY, FYNNEI. Losses at the gene ends were 2 bases for V and 4 bases for J; bases not matched to a gene: 5. The CDR3 totals 16 residues. The CDR3 sequence is CASSENAGGTTGELFF. DNA for the CDR3: TGTGCCAGCAGTGAAAACGCGGGGGGGACCACCGGGGAGCTGTTTTTT.

CDR3 sequence: CASSPGTGSYEQYF. CDR3 nucleotide sequence: TGTGCCAGCAGCCCAGGGACAGGGAGCTACGAGCAGTACTTC. The rearrangement links TRBV7-2 to TRBJ2-7; the match to TRBD1 covers 9 bases. This CDR3 is 14 amino acids long. The V segment lost 5 bases and the J segment 3 bases; nucleotides outside the gene matches: 5. Germline V gene data show CDR1 as SGHTA and CDR2 as FQGNSA.

This clone has only a few counts. The chain uses TRBV9 and TRBJ1-3; D remains unclear. CDR1 SGDLS and CDR2 YYNGEE come from the germline V gene. This CDR3 has 16 amino acids. V lost 0 bases, J lost 1 base, and 11 bases lay in between. DNA for the CDR3: TGTGCCAGCAGCGTAGTGGGAAGGGCATCTGGAAACACCATATATTTT. Amino acid sequence: CASSVVGRASGNTIYF.

The rearrangement joins TRBV7-3 to TRBJ1-5; D is perhaps TRBD1 (6 bases). Germline V gene data show CDR1 as SGHTA and CDR2 as FQGTGA. V was pared by 11 bases and J by 8 bases, with 25 bases between. The CDR3 spans 15 residues. CDR3 sequence (DNA): TGTGCCGCCACCGGGACGCCAATTAACAGGGAGCCCCAGCATTTT. Amino acids: CAATGTPINREPQHF.

The V gene is TRBV5-4, the J gene TRBJ2-7; 7 nucleotides align to TRBD2. There are 16 residues in the CDR3. Germline CDR1 and CDR2: SGHNT and YYREEE (reference sequence). Unmatched junction bases numbered 11, after V lost 3 bases and J lost 2 bases. The CDR3 sequence is CASSSGTNGPTYEQYF. The CDR3 DNA follows: TGTGCCAGCAGCTCCGGGACTAACGGTCCGACCTACGAGCAGTACTTC.

This chain connects TRBV21-1 to TRBJ2-3. TRBV21-1 is marked as a pseudogene. The CDR3 extends over 15 amino acids. The CDR3 DNA is TGTGCCAGCAGACCGGATATAGTCATGCAAGATACGCAGTATTTT. Translating gives CASRPDIVMQDTQYF.

This chain connects TRBV5-4 to TRBJ2-7; 8 bases align to TRBD2. V gave up 4 bases and J gave up 3 bases; unmatched junction bases: 9. Germline V lookup: CDR1 SGHNT, CDR2 YYREEE (reference sequence). The CDR3 runs 15 residues. As DNA, the CDR3 is TGTGCCAGCAGCCTAGGCCCCAGCGGGGGCTACGAGCAGTACTTC. Protein sequence: CASSLGPSGGYEQYF.

This rearrangement joins TRBV6-6 to TRBJ2-5, with a possible D match to TRBD2 (5 bases). The CDR3 extends over 14 amino acids. The V gene lost 6 bases and the J gene lost 0 bases, with 11 bases spanning the gap. In germline, CDR1 is MNHNY, CDR2 SVGAGI (reference sequence). The CDR3 reads CASRDTGNQETQYF. In nucleotides, the CDR3 is TGTGCCAGCAGGGATACGGGGAACCAAGAGACCCAGTACTTC.

The V call is TRBV11-2, the J call TRBJ2-7; D uncertain. Germline lookup yields CDR1 SGHAT and CDR2 FQNNGV. The CDR3 consists of 11 residues. Between the trimmed V and J ends, which lost 5 bases and 3 bases, there was a span of 5 bases. CDR3 in amino acids: CASSISYEQYF. The CDR3 region has the DNA TGTGCCAGCAGCATAAGCTACGAGCAGTACTTC.

This clone was observed once. This chain joins TRBV6-5 and TRBJ1-2, with 9 bases aligning to TRBD1. Per the germline V gene, CDR1 is MNHEY and CDR2 is SVGAGI. V was pared by 4 bases and J by 7 bases, with 7 bases of the junction left unmatched. This CDR3 spans 14 amino acids. In DNA form, the CDR3 reads TGTGCCAGCAGTTGGGACAGGGACGTTGGTGGCTACACCTTC. Translating it yields CASSWDRDVGGYTF.

The chain is built from TRBV10-3 and TRBJ2-5, with D possibly TRBD2 on 6 matching bases. The length of the CDR3 is 18 residues. Trimming removed 1 base from V and 0 bases from J, with 18 bases in between. Germline V CDR1 and CDR2: ENHRY, SYGVKD. The chain's CDR3 is CAISEFSLAAGYQETQYF. CDR3 DNA: TGTGCCATCAGTGAGTTCTCCCTGGCTGCGGGGTACCAAGAGACCCAGTACTTC.

The V call is TRBV7-2, the J call TRBJ2-1, with no clear D. Looked up from germline, CDR1 is SGHTA and CDR2 is FQGNSA. Trimming pared 5 bases from V and 5 bases from J, leaving 13 bases between. This CDR3 is built from 14 residues. Here the CDR3 DNA reads TGTGCCAGCAGCCTGGTCCGGTACAACAATGAGCAGTTCTTC. Translating it yields CASSLVRYNNEQFF.

V and J are TRBV5-6 and TRBJ2-3; either TRBD1 or TRBD2 may fit D (5 bases each). Germline assignment: CDR1 SGHDT and CDR2 YYEEEE. V lost 5 bases, J lost 4 bases, and 8 bases lay in between. CDR3 length: 12 amino acids. CDR3 coding DNA: TGTGCCAGCAGGAGGGGCGCAGATACGCAGTATTTT. Translating gives CASRRGADTQYF.

This sequence joins TRBV7-3 and TRBJ2-2; 10 bases line up with TRBD2. The CDR3 contains 16 residues. Germline V lookup: CDR1 SGHTA, CDR2 FQGTGA. Trimming cost V 4 bases and J 3 bases; bases outside gene matches: 5. CDR3 protein: CASSSSGRSDTGELFF. In DNA, the CDR3 is TGTGCCAGCAGCTCTAGCGGGAGAAGTGACACCGGGGAGCTGTTTTTT. The variable domain in full, completed from reference TRBV7-3 and TRBJ2-2, reads GAGVSQTPSNKVTEKGKYVELRCDPISGHTALYWYRQSLGQGPEFLIYFQGTGAADDSGLPNDRFFAVRPEGSVSTLKIQRTERGDSAVYLCASSSSGRSDTGELFFGEGSRLTVL.

This sequence joins TRBV29-1 and TRBJ2-5; 10 nucleotides align to TRBD1. There are 14 residues in the CDR3. Germline-derived CDR1 and CDR2 are SQVTM and ANQGSEA. V dropped 6 bases and J dropped 4; count of bases not matched to a gene: 8. The CDR3: CSVDGQGVSETQYF. The CDR3, as DNA: TGCAGCGTGGACGGACAGGGGGTTTCAGAGACCCAGTACTTC.

The CDR3 loop is CASSSGPSGGYTF. The CDR3 DNA reads TGTGCCAGCAGCTCCGGCCCTTCGGGTGGCTACACCTTC. This sequence joins TRBV5-4 and TRBJ1-2; D remains ambiguous. CDR1 and CDR2 (germline): SGHNT, YYREEE (reference sequence). CDR3 size: 13 residues. Trimming took 3 bases from V and 7 from J, leaving 13 bases between them.

The chain is built from TRBV5-1 and TRBJ2-3; D not resolved. Trimming pared 0 bases from V and 5 bases from J, leaving 7 bases between. There are 13 residues in the CDR3. Germline-derived CDR1 and CDR2 are SGHRS and YFSETQ. The CDR3, as DNA: TGCGCCAGCAGCTTGGCCTTGAGAGATACGCAGTATTTT. It translates to CASSLALRDTQYF.

This clone came up once. The chain has TRBV11-2 and TRBJ2-2; TRBD2 matches 9 bases. Germline V lookup: CDR1 SGHAT, CDR2 FQNNGV. CDR3 length: 16 amino acids. V lost 5 bases, J lost 6 bases, and 10 bases stayed unmatched. Written as DNA, the CDR3 is TGTGCCAGCAGCCCCCTCGGTAGCGGGAGATCCGGGGAGCTGTTTTTT. As protein: CASSPLGSGRSGELFF.

This clone has just a few counts. This chain links TRBV7-3 with TRBJ2-5; D unclear. Trimming pared 0 bases from V and 4 bases from J, leaving 12 bases between. The CDR3 totals 15 residues. Germline CDR1 reads SGHTA; CDR2 reads FQGTGA. This chain's CDR3 is CASSLTGSPRETQYF. CDR3 in DNA: TGTGCCAGCAGCTTAACCGGTAGCCCTCGAGAGACCCAGTACTTC.